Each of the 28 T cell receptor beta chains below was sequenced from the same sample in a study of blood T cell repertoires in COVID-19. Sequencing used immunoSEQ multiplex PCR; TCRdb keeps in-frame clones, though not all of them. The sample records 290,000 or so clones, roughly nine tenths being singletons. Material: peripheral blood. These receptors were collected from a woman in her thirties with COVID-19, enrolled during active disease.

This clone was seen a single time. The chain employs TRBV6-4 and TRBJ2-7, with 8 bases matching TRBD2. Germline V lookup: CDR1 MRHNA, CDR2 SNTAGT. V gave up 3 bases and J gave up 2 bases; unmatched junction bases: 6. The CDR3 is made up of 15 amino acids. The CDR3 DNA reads TGTGCCAGCAGTGAAGGAGCGGGAGTGACCTACGAGCAGTACTTC. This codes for CASSEGAGVTYEQYF.

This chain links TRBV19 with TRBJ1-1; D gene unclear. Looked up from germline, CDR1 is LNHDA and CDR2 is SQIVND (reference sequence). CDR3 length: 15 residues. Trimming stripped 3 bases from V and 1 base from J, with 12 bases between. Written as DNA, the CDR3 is TGTGCCAGTAGTATTGAAATTCGAGGGAACACTGAAGCTTTCTTT. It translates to CASSIEIRGNTEAFF.

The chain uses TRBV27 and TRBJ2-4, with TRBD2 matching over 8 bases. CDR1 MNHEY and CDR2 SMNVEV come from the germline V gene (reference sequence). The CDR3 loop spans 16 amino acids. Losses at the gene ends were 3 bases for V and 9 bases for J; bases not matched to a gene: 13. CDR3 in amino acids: CASSFGLGTSRVIQYF. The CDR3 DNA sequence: TGTGCCAGCAGTTTTGGACTCGGGACTAGTAGGGTCATTCAGTACTTC.

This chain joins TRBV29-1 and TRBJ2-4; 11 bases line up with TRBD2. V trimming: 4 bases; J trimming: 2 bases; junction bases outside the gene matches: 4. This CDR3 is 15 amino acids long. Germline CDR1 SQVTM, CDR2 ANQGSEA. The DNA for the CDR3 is TGCAGCGTTGTAGCGGGAGGGGTCTCCAAAAACATTCAGTACTTC. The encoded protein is CSVVAGGVSKNIQYF.

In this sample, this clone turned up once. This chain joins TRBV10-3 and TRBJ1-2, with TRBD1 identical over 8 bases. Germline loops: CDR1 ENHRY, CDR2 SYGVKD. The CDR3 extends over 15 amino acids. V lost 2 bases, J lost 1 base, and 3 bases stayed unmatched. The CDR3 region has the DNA TGTGCCATCAGTGAGAGGACAGGGCTTAACTATGGCTACACCTTC. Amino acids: CAISERTGLNYGYTF.

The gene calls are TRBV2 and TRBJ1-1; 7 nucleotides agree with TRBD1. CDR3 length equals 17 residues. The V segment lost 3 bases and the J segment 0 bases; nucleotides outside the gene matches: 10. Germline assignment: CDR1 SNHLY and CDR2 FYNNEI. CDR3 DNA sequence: TGTGCCAGCAGTGAGGACCGGGACAGTGGACTGAACACTGAAGCTTTCTTT. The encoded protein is CASSEDRDSGLNTEAFF.

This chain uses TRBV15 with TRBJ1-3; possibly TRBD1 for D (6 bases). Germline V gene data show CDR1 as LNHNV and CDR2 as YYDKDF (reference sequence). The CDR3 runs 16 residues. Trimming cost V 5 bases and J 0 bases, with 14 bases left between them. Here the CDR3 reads CATSSTGTPSGNTIYF. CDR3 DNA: TGTGCCACCAGCTCGACCGGGACACCCTCTGGAAACACCATATATTTT. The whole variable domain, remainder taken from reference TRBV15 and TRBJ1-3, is DAMVIQNPRYQVTQFGKPVTLSCSQTLNHNVMYWYQQKSSQAPKLLFHYYDKDFNNEADTPDNFQSRRPNTSFCFLDIRSPGLGDTAMYLCATSSTGTPSGNTIYFGEGSWLTVV.

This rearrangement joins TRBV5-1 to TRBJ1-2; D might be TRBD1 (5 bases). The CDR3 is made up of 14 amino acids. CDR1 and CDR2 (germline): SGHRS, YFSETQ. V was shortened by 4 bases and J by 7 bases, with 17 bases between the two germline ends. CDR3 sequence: CASSPMGTSVGYTF. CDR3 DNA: TGCGCCAGCAGCCCGATGGGGACTAGTGTTGGCTACACCTTC. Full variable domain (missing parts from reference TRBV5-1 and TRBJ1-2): KAGVTQTPRYLIKTRGQQVTLSCSPISGHRSVSWYQQTPGQGLQFLFEYFSETQRNKGNFPGRFSGRQFSNSRSEMNVSTLELGDSALYLCASSPMGTSVGYTFGSGTRLTVV.

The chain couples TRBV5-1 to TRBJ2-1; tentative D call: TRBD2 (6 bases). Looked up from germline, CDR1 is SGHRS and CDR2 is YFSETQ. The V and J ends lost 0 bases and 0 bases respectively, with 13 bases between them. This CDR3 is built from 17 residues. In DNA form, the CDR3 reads TGCGCCAGCAGCTTGGAGCTAGCGCCAAGCTCCTACAATGAGCAGTTCTTC. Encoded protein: CASSLELAPSSYNEQFF.

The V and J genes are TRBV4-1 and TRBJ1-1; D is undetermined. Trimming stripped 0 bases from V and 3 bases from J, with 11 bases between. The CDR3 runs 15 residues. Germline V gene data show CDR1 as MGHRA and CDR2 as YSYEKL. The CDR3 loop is CASSQELRVYTEAFF. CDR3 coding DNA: TGCGCCAGCAGCCAAGAGTTGAGGGTTTACACTGAAGCTTTCTTT.

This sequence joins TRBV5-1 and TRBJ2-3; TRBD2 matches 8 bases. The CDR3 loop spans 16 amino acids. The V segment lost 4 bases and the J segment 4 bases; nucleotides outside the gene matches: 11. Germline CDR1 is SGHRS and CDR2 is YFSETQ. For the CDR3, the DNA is TGCGCCAGCAGCATACTATCCGGGACTAGTGCAGATACGCAGTATTTT. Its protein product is CASSILSGTSADTQYF.

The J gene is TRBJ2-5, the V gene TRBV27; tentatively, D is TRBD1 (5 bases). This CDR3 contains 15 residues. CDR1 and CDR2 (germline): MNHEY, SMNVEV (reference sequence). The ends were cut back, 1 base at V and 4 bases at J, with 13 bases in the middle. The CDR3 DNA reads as TGTGCCAGCAGTTTATACGCCAGGGATCCAGAGACCCAGTACTTC. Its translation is CASSLYARDPETQYF.

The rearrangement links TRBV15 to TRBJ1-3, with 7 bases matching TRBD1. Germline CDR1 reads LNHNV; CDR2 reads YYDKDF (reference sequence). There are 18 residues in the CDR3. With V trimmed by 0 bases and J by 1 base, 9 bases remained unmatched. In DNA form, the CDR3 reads TGTGCCACCAGCAGAGATTTGCCGCAGACAGGGTCTGGAAACACCATATATTTT. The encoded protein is CATSRDLPQTGSGNTIYF. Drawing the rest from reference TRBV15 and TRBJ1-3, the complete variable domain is DAMVIQNPRYQVTQFGKPVTLSCSQTLNHNVMYWYQQKSSQAPKLLFHYYDKDFNNEADTPDNFQSRRPNTSFCFLDIRSPGLGDTAMYLCATSRDLPQTGSGNTIYFGEGSWLTVV.

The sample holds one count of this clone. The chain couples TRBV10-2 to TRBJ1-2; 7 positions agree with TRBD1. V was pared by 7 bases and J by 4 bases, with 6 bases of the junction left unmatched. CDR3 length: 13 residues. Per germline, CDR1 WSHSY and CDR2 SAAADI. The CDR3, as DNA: TGCGCCAGCACTAGACAGGGATCCTATGGCTACACCTTC. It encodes CASTRQGSYGYTF.

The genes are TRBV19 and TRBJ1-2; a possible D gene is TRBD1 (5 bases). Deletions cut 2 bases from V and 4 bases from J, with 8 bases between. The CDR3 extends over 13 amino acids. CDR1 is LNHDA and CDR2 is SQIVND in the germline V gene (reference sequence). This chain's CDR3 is CASSIQGFYGYTF. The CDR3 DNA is TGTGCCAGTAGTATACAGGGCTTCTATGGCTACACCTTC.

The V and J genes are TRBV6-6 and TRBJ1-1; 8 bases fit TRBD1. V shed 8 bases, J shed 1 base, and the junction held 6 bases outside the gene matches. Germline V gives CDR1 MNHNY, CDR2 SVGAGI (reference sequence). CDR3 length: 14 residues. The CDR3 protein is CASVLDRGNTEAFF. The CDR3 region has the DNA TGTGCCAGCGTACTTGACAGGGGGAACACTGAAGCTTTCTTT.

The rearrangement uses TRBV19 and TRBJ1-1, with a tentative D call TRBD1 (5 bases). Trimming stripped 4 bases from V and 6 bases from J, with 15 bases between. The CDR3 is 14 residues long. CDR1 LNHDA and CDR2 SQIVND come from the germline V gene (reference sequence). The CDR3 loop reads CASSTWTSDPEAFF. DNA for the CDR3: TGTGCCAGTAGTACTTGGACATCGGACCCTGAAGCTTTCTTT.

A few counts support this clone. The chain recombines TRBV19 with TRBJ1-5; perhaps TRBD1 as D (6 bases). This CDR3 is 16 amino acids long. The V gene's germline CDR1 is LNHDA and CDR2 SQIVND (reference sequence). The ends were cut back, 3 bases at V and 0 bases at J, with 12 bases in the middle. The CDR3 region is CASSMWDTDSNQPQHF. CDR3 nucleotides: TGTGCCAGTAGTATGTGGGACACCGATAGCAATCAGCCCCAGCATTTT.

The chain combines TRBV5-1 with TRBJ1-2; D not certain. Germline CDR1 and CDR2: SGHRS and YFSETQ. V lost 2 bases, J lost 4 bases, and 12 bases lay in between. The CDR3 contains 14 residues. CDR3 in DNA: TGCGCCAGCAGCTTAAAAGAAGGGAGCTATGGCTACACCTTC. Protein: CASSLKEGSYGYTF.

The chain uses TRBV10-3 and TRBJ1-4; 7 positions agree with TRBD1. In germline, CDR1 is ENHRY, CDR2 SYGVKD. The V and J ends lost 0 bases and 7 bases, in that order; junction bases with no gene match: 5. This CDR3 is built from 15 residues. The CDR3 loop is CAISESSGGSEKLFF. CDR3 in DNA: TGTGCCATCAGTGAGTCGTCAGGGGGTTCTGAAAAACTGTTTTTT.

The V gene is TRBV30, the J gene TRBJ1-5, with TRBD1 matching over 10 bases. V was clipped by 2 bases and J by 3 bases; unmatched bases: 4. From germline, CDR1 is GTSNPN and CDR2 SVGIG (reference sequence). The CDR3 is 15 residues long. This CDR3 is CAWSSGTGDNQPQHF. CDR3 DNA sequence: TGTGCCTGGAGTTCCGGGACAGGGGACAATCAGCCCCAGCATTTT.

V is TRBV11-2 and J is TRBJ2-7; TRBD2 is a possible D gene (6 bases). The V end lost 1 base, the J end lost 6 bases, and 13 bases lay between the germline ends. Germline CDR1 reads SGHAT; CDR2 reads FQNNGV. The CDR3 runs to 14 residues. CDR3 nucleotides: TGTGCCAGCAGCTTAGGAGGCCGGGGGTTCGAGCAGTACTTC. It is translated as CASSLGGRGFEQYF.

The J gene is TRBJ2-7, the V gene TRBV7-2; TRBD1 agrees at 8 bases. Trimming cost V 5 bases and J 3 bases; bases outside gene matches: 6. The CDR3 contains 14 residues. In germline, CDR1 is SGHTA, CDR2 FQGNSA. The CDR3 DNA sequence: TGTGCCAGCAGCCTCAGACAGGGGAACTACGAGCAGTACTTC. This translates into CASSLRQGNYEQYF. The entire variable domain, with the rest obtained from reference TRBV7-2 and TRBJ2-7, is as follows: GAGVSQSPSNKVTEKGKDVELRCDPISGHTALYWYRQSLGQGLEFLIYFQGNSAPDKSGLPSDRFSAERTGGSVSTLTIQRTQQEDSAVYLCASSLRQGNYEQYFGPGTRLTVT.

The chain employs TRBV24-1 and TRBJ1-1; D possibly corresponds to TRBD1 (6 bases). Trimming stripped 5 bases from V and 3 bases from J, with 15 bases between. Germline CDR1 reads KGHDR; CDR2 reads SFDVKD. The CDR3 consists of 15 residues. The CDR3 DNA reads TGTGCCACCAGTGCAAATGGGGGGGGCGACACTGAAGCTTTCTTT. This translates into CATSANGGGDTEAFF.

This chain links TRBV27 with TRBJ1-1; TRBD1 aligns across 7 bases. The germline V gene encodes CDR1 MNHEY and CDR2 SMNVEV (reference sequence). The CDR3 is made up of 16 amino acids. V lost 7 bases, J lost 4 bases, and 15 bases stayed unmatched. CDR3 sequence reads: CASNPRRLQGFTEAFF. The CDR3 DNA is TGTGCCAGCAACCCTAGGCGCCTACAGGGGTTCACTGAAGCTTTCTTT.

CDR3 in amino acids: CASQDRGSNQPQHF. CDR3 nucleotide sequence: TGTGCCAGCCAAGACAGGGGTAGCAATCAGCCCCAGCATTTT. The chain joins TRBV2 to TRBJ1-5, with 8 bases identical to TRBD1. CDR1 and CDR2 from the germline V gene are SNHLY and FYNNEI. The CDR3 has 14 amino acids. With 8 bases clipped from V and 0 bases from J, the junction kept 3 bases outside the gene matches.

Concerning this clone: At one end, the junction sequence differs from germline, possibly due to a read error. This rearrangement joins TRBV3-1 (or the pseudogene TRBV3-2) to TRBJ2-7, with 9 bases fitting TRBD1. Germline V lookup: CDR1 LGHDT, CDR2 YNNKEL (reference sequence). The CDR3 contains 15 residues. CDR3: CASTQGTGPSYEQYF. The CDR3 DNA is TGTGCCAGCACCCAAGGGACAGGGCCCTCCTACGAGCAGTACTTC.

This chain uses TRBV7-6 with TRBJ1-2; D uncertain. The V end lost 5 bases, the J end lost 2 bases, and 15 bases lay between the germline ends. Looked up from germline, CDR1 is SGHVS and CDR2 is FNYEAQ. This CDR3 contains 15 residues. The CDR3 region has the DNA TGTGCCAGCAGCCCGTGGAGGGCTGGAAACTATGGCTACACCTTC. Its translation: CASSPWRAGNYGYTF.